The 32 T cell receptor beta chains listed next were all sequenced from one sample in a study of cytomegalovirus exposure and HLA in healthy donors. Produced via immunoSEQ multiplex PCR; TCRdb's table is partial and in-frame only. Here the sample spans more than 35,000 clones, 85% to 95% being singletons. Sequencing input: PBMCs. All receptors come from a man between 18 and 35 years old in good health and CMV-seronegative.

This clone has only a few counts. The CDR3 DNA is TGTGCCAGCAGCTTGTATATGAGGGGGGGTCATGAGCAGTTCTTC. Translation gives CASSLYMRGGHEQFF. The V call is TRBV5-6, the J call TRBJ2-1, with a possible D match to TRBD2 (7 bases). V was pared by 1 base and J by 8 bases, with 16 bases between. CDR1 and CDR2 (germline): SGHDT, YYEEEE. The CDR3 extends over 15 amino acids.

V is TRBV7-2 and J is TRBJ1-3; no clear D. The CDR3 has 14 residues. Germline V gives CDR1 SGHTA, CDR2 FQGNSA. The ends were cut back, 8 bases at V and 4 bases at J, with 15 bases in the middle. The CDR3 sequence: CASASVARGNTIYF. The CDR3 nucleotides are TGTGCCAGCGCTTCCGTGGCACGCGGAAACACCATATATTTT.

The chain carries TRBV7-8 and TRBJ1-3; D is ambiguous. V lost 2 bases and J lost 3, with 5 bases in between. The CDR3 covers 13 residues. Germline V gene lookup returns CDR1 SGHVS and CDR2 FQNEAQ. The CDR3 spells CASSLIVGNTIYF. In DNA form, the CDR3 reads TGTGCCAGCAGCTTAATCGTTGGAAACACCATATATTTT. The full variable domain, in which reference TRBV7-8 and TRBJ1-3 provide the parts outside the CDR3, is GAGVSQSPRYKVAKRGQDVALRCDPISGHVSLFWYQQALGQGPEFLTYFQNEAQLDKSGLPSDRFFAERPEGSVSTLKIQRTQQEDSAVYLCASSLIVGNTIYFGEGSWLTVV.

The rearrangement links TRBV4-1 to TRBJ2-1; D gene unclear. CDR3 size: 14 residues. From germline, CDR1 is MGHRA and CDR2 YSYEKL. Trimming pared 3 bases from V and 6 bases from J, leaving 12 bases between. In DNA form, the CDR3 reads TGCGCCAGCAGCCATCCCGAGGCCCGCAATGAGCAGTTCTTC. Its protein product is CASSHPEARNEQFF.

The V call is TRBV30, the J call TRBJ1-2; possibly TRBD1 for D (6 bases). The germline CDR1 and CDR2 sequences are GTSNPN and SVGIG (reference sequence). Trimming stripped 0 bases from V and 11 bases from J, with 16 bases between. The CDR3 has 13 residues. The CDR3 is CAWSVGGGAGYTF. The DNA of the CDR3 is TGTGCCTGGAGTGTTGGGGGGGGCGCAGGGTACACCTTC.

CDR3 coding DNA: TGTGCCAGCACCCTGGGACAGGGGGCTTACAATGAGCAGTTCTTC. As protein: CASTLGQGAYNEQFF. This chain uses TRBV5-4 with TRBJ2-1, with 12 bases that match TRBD1. V trimming: 6 bases; J trimming: 4 bases; junction bases outside the gene matches: 5. The CDR3 totals 15 residues. Germline V CDR1 and CDR2: SGHNT, YYREEE (reference sequence).

This clone has just a few counts. This chain links TRBV9 with TRBJ1-5; D uncertain. V lost 4 bases and J 0 bases, leaving 11 bases between the germline ends. CDR1 is SGDLS, CDR2 YYNGEE, per germline. The length of the CDR3 is 15 residues. The CDR3 DNA is TGTGCCAGCAGCCCCGACGGGTATAGCAATCAGCCCCAGCATTTT. Translation gives CASSPDGYSNQPQHF.

The chain couples TRBV5-1 to TRBJ2-5, with 11 bases that match TRBD1. The CDR3 is 14 residues long. Trimming removed 5 bases from V and 4 bases from J; junction bases left unmatched: 4. Germline V gene data show CDR1 as SGHRS and CDR2 as YFSETQ. The CDR3 is CASRRTGGAETQYF. The CDR3 nucleotides are TGCGCCAGCAGACGGACAGGGGGCGCAGAGACCCAGTACTTC.

This clone has just one count. This chain connects TRBV7-9 to TRBJ2-1, with TRBD2 matching over 10 bases. Germline V gene lookup returns CDR1 SEHNR and CDR2 FQNEAQ (reference sequence). There are 16 residues in the CDR3. Unmatched junction bases numbered 7, after V lost 1 base and J lost 7 bases. This chain's CDR3 is CASSLGDSGRLNEQFF. The DNA of the CDR3 is TGTGCCAGCAGCTTAGGTGATAGCGGGAGGTTGAATGAGCAGTTCTTC.

This clone was recorded once. The rearrangement uses TRBV6-5 and TRBJ1-5, with 7 nucleotides matching TRBD1. CDR3 length: 13 residues. The V gene end was trimmed by 5 bases and the J gene end by 9 bases; junction bases not matched to a gene: 7. The germline CDR1 and CDR2 sequences are MNHEY and SVGAGI. CDR3 loop: CASSLTGSGPQHF. CDR3 nucleotide sequence: TGTGCCAGCAGTCTGACAGGGTCAGGGCCCCAGCATTTT.

CDR3 in DNA: TGCGCCAGCAGCTTCCAGAGCGGGACATCCTACGAGCAGTACTTC. Translated: CASSFQSGTSYEQYF. The chain uses TRBV5-1 and TRBJ2-7; D is perhaps TRBD2 (7 bases). Deletions cut 2 bases from V and 1 base from J, with 13 bases between. Germline V gives CDR1 SGHRS, CDR2 YFSETQ. The CDR3 has 15 amino acids.

This chain joins TRBV11-3 and TRBJ2-5; TRBD2 aligns across 10 bases. The CDR3 runs 17 residues. The V and J ends lost 5 bases and 5 bases, in that order; junction bases with no gene match: 14. CDR1 SGHNT and CDR2 YENEEA come from the germline V gene. The CDR3 DNA sequence: TGTGCCAGCAGCCCATTCTCCGGGACTAGCGCTCCGGAGACCCAGTACTTC. Its translation: CASSPFSGTSAPETQYF.

This clone was seen only once. The V gene is TRBV21-1, the J gene TRBJ2-7; the table names TRBD2, a call not compared with the DNA. TRBV21-1 is marked as a pseudogene. The CDR3 totals 16 residues. CDR3 nucleotide sequence: TGTGCCAGCAGCAAAGGGGGGGGACTAGTAGCCTACGAGCAGTACTTC. Translation: CASSKGGGLVAYEQYF.

V usage is TRBV9 and J usage is TRBJ2-7; 9 bases map to TRBD2. The germline V gene has CDR1 SGDLS and CDR2 YYNGEE. J gave up 6 bases and V 3 bases, and 10 bases lay outside the gene matches. The CDR3 loop spans 15 amino acids. This CDR3 is CASSDTLAGSAEQYF. In nucleotides, the CDR3 is TGTGCCAGCAGCGATACCCTAGCGGGGTCGGCCGAGCAGTACTTC. Full variable domain (outside the CDR3, taken from reference TRBV9 and TRBJ2-7): DSGVTQTPKHLITATGQRVTLRCSPRSGDLSVYWYQQSLDQGLQFLIQYYNGEERAKGNILERFSAQQFPDLHSELNLSSLELGDSALYFCASSDTLAGSAEQYFGPGTRLTVT.

The chain carries TRBV25-1 and TRBJ2-2; TRBD1 agrees at 7 bases. V dropped 11 bases and J dropped 6; count of bases not matched to a gene: 12. CDR1 is MGHDK and CDR2 is SYGVNS in the germline V gene. CDR3 length equals 14 residues. CDR3 in amino acids: CAVQGQTFSGELFF. The CDR3 bases are TGTGCCGTCCAGGGACAGACTTTTTCCGGGGAGCTGTTTTTT.

Only one count was recorded for this clone. This chain's CDR3 is CASSYVSGRLSSYEQYF. The CDR3 coding sequence is TGTGCCAGCAGTTACGTTAGCGGGAGGCTTAGCTCCTACGAGCAGTACTTC. The chain carries TRBV28 and TRBJ2-7, with 10 bases fitting TRBD2. Germline V gene lookup returns CDR1 MDHEN and CDR2 SYDVKM. The CDR3 contains 17 residues. J was trimmed by 0 bases and V by 4 bases; bases with no gene match: 9.

The V call is TRBV27, the J call TRBJ1-1; tentative D call: TRBD1 (6 bases). V was shortened by 7 bases and J by 1 base, with 16 bases between the two germline ends. The CDR3 length is 15 residues. In germline, CDR1 is MNHEY, CDR2 SMNVEV (reference sequence). The CDR3: CASTSSGTPNTEAFF. Written as DNA, the CDR3 is TGTGCCAGCACCTCGTCCGGGACACCGAACACTGAAGCTTTCTTT.

V and J are TRBV28 and TRBJ1-1; D not certain. The CDR3 covers 10 residues. V dropped 8 bases and J dropped 10 bases, with 11 bases sitting between them. Germline V CDR1 and CDR2: MDHEN, SYDVKM. This CDR3 is CASGGLGAFF. DNA for the CDR3: TGTGCCAGCGGAGGGCTGGGAGCTTTCTTT.

The gene calls are TRBV18 and TRBJ1-1; TRBD1 is a possible D gene (5 bases). V lost 4 bases and J lost 3, with 27 bases in between. The CDR3 contains 19 residues. Germline assignment: CDR1 KGHSH and CDR2 LQKENI. CDR3: CASSLNEARVILRDTEAFF. In DNA form, the CDR3 reads TGTGCCAGCTCACTTAACGAGGCCAGGGTAATTCTAAGGGACACTGAAGCTTTCTTT.

The rearrangement links TRBV5-1 to TRBJ1-2; weak D call: TRBD1 (5 bases). This CDR3 spans 14 amino acids. V lost 7 bases, J lost 8 bases, and 21 bases lay in between. Looked up from germline, CDR1 is SGHRS and CDR2 is YFSETQ. Here the CDR3 reads CASGLWNNQGGYTF. The CDR3, as DNA: TGCGCCAGCGGCCTATGGAATAATCAGGGCGGCTACACCTTC.

The rearrangement uses TRBV27 and TRBJ1-1; 10 positions agree with TRBD1. CDR3 size: 13 residues. The V and J ends lost 6 bases and 6 bases, in that order; junction bases with no gene match: 4. CDR1 is MNHEY, CDR2 SMNVEV, per germline (reference sequence). The CDR3, as DNA: TGTGCCAGCAGGCGACAGGGGGCTGCTGAAGCTTTCTTT. Amino acids: CASRRQGAAEAFF.

The DNA of the CDR3 is TGTGCCACCTCCCGGACTAGCGGGAGAAGGAATGAGCAGTTCTTC. Translated: CATSRTSGRRNEQFF. The chain employs TRBV27 and TRBJ2-1; TRBD2 agrees at 13 bases. V dropped 10 bases and J dropped 7; count of bases not matched to a gene: 10. This CDR3 region has 15 residues. Germline V gene sequence: CDR1 MNHEY, CDR2 SMNVEV (reference sequence).

V gene TRBV7-3 combines with J gene TRBJ2-1; a possible D gene is TRBD2 (5 bases). The CDR3 has 16 residues. V lost 1 base, J lost 5 bases, and 15 bases lay in between. Per germline, CDR1 SGHTA and CDR2 FQGTGA. CDR3 coding DNA: TGTGCCAGCAGCTTAAGGGCCGGACTCCCCAACAATGAGCAGTTCTTC. Translation: CASSLRAGLPNNEQFF.

The rearrangement uses TRBV30 and TRBJ2-7, with 7 nucleotides matching TRBD2. The CDR3 has 15 amino acids. Germline V gives CDR1 GTSNPN, CDR2 SVGIG (reference sequence). J gave up 4 bases and V 4 bases, and 13 bases lay outside the gene matches. The CDR3 here is CAWTRLGGSGYEQYF. Here the CDR3 DNA reads TGTGCCTGGACCAGATTAGGCGGGAGTGGATACGAGCAGTACTTC.

The chain couples TRBV2 to TRBJ1-5; 8 positions match TRBD1. The CDR3 runs 14 residues. CDR1 and CDR2 (germline): SNHLY, FYNNEI. V lost 7 bases and J lost 2; bases outside the gene matches: 4. CDR3 sequence (DNA): TGTGCCAGCACCCCGGACAGGGGCAATCAGCCCCAGCATTTT. This encodes CASTPDRGNQPQHF.

This clone appeared a single time. The genes are TRBV9 and TRBJ2-5; D might be TRBD2 (5 bases). This CDR3 has 16 residues. Germline V gives CDR1 SGDLS, CDR2 YYNGEE. V lost 1 base, J lost 0 bases, and 13 bases lay in between. The CDR3 region has the DNA TGTGCCAGCAGCGTATCCCCACTAGATAACCAAGAGACCCAGTACTTC. Amino acid sequence: CASSVSPLDNQETQYF.

The chain has TRBV5-1 and TRBJ2-1, with 10 bases fitting TRBD2. There are 16 residues in the CDR3. Losses at the gene ends were 0 bases for V and 7 bases for J; bases not matched to a gene: 7. Germline values: CDR1 SGHRS, CDR2 YFSETQ. CDR3 sequence: CASSLVATSGVNEQFF. CDR3 DNA sequence: TGCGCCAGCAGCTTGGTGGCCACTAGCGGGGTTAATGAGCAGTTCTTC.

This CDR3 is CASSLALRGLAVDHNEQFF. The CDR3 DNA follows: TGCGCCAGCAGCTTGGCCTTAAGGGGACTAGCGGTAGACCACAATGAGCAGTTCTTC. This chain links TRBV5-1 with TRBJ2-1, with 11 nucleotides matching TRBD2. The CDR3 spans 19 residues. The V gene end was trimmed by 0 bases and the J gene end by 5 bases; junction bases not matched to a gene: 13. Germline V gene sequence: CDR1 SGHRS, CDR2 YFSETQ.

This chain uses TRBV7-6 with TRBJ2-7; TRBD2 is a possible D gene (6 bases). The CDR3 is made up of 16 amino acids. CDR1 SGHVS and CDR2 FNYEAQ come from the germline V gene. The V end was cut by 1 base, the J end by 0 bases, with 13 bases between. CDR3 in DNA: TGTGCCAGCAGCTTAGAAGCCGGAGGGGCCTCCTACGAGCAGTACTTC. As protein: CASSLEAGGASYEQYF.

The rearrangement links TRBV2 to TRBJ1-2; no clear D gene. The V gene lost 4 bases and the J gene lost 3 bases, with 6 bases spanning the gap. Looked up from germline, CDR1 is SNHLY and CDR2 is FYNNEI. There are 12 residues in the CDR3. The DNA of the CDR3 is TGTGCCAGCAGTGCCCTAGACTATGGCTACACCTTC. Translated, it gives CASSALDYGYTF.

The V call is TRBV5-1, the J call TRBJ2-5, with a possible D match to TRBD2 (7 bases). Germline V gene data show CDR1 as SGHRS and CDR2 as YFSETQ. This CDR3 comprises 15 residues. V lost 4 bases, J lost 3 bases, and 16 bases lay in between. The CDR3 region has the DNA TGCGCCAGCAGCCTACTTATAGGGGGGGAAGAGACCCAGTACTTC. Its protein is CASSLLIGGEETQYF. The full variable domain, completed using reference TRBV5-1 and TRBJ2-5, is KAGVTQTPRYLIKTRGQQVTLSCSPISGHRSVSWYQQTPGQGLQFLFEYFSETQRNKGNFPGRFSGRQFSNSRSEMNVSTLELGDSALYLCASSLLIGGEETQYFGPGTRLLVL.

Here the CDR3 DNA reads TGTGCCAGCACAACGGGACAGGGTGAAGCTTTCTTT. Its protein product is CASTTGQGEAFF. The V gene is TRBV18, the J gene TRBJ1-1; 9 bases fit TRBD1. Germline CDR1 KGHSH, CDR2 LQKENI. V shed 8 bases and J 7 bases; nucleotides not matched to a gene: 5. The CDR3 spans 12 residues.